Shown below are 22 T cell receptor beta chains from a single sample sequenced in a study of cytomegalovirus exposure and HLA in healthy donors. It was with 60 Vbeta and 13 Jbeta primers that the PCR ran. Here immunoSEQ multiplex PCR was the method, and the copy in TCRdb shows in-frame clones only, minus some. The table shows some 120,000 clones, with 55% to 70% occurring only once. Sequences were obtained from PBMCs. The receptors shown here come from a woman in her 30s in good health and CMV-seronegative.

V and J are TRBV4-3 and TRBJ1-6, with D possibly matching TRBD1 (5 bases). Germline CDR1 and CDR2: LGHNA and YSLEER. Trimming removed 0 bases from V and 13 bases from J, with 16 bases in between. The CDR3 runs to 15 residues. This CDR3 reads CASSQEMGQGWPLHF. DNA for the CDR3: TGCGCCAGCAGCCAAGAAATGGGGCAGGGCTGGCCCCTCCACTTT.

The rearrangement links TRBV19 to TRBJ1-4, with D possibly matching TRBD1 (6 bases). The CDR3 is 15 residues long. Trimming shortened V by 1 base and J by 5 bases, and 11 bases separated the two germline ends. CDR1 LNHDA and CDR2 SQIVND come from the germline V gene (reference sequence). In nucleotides, the CDR3 is TGTGCCAGTAGTATAGGCGGGGGCGAGAATGAAAAACTGTTTTTT. It translates to CASSIGGGENEKLFF.

This clone was detected a few times. This sequence joins TRBV4-1 and TRBJ2-3, with 12 bases that match TRBD2. The CDR3 contains 17 residues. Germline assignment: CDR1 MGHRA and CDR2 YSYEKL. After removal of 0 bases from V and 5 bases from J, the junction contained 6 bases not matched to a gene. The CDR3 sequence: CASSQDMASGRGDTQYF. CDR3 DNA: TGCGCCAGCAGCCAAGATATGGCTAGCGGGAGGGGAGATACGCAGTATTTT.

The genes are TRBV19 and TRBJ2-7, with D perhaps matching TRBD2 (6 bases). Germline CDR1 and CDR2: LNHDA and SQIVND (reference sequence). The CDR3 sequence is 15 residues long. The CDR3 DNA sequence: TGTGCTTCTAGCCGGTTTGGAGGGGAATTCTACGAGCAGTACTTC. Translated: CASSRFGGEFYEQYF.

This chain uses TRBV18 with TRBJ2-5; weak D call: TRBD1 (6 bases). The end of the DNA fits TRBJ2-7 better, so the J call may be wrong. Germline assignment: CDR1 KGHSH and CDR2 LQKENI. CDR3 length: 15 amino acids. CDR3 residues: CASSPARDTAYEQYF. The CDR3, as DNA: TGTGCCAGCTCACCAGCCAGGGACACGGCCTACGAGCAGTACTTC.

The rearrangement uses TRBV11-3 and TRBJ2-1; D is unresolved. The germline gives CDR1 SGHNT, CDR2 YENEEA. V was cut by 6 bases and J by 5 bases, with 17 bases left in between. The CDR3 is made up of 15 amino acids. The CDR3 protein is CASSPDGGSNNEQFF. In DNA form, the CDR3 reads TGTGCCAGCAGTCCTGACGGCGGCTCTAACAATGAGCAGTTCTTC.

This chain uses TRBV4-2 with TRBJ2-1; 10 bases line up with TRBD2. Germline lookup yields CDR1 LGHNA and CDR2 YNFKEQ. With V trimmed by 1 base and J by 7 bases, 7 bases remained unmatched. The length of the CDR3 is 16 residues. In nucleotides, the CDR3 is TGTGCCAGCAGCCAAGTTCCTAGCGGGAGAGGGAATGAGCAGTTCTTC. It encodes CASSQVPSGRGNEQFF.

The chain uses TRBV6-6 and TRBJ2-7; no clear D. The CDR3 is 14 amino acids. Germline loops: CDR1 MNHNY, CDR2 SVGAGI (reference sequence). V was pared by 7 bases and J by 0 bases, with 13 bases between. The DNA for the CDR3 is TGTGCCAGCAACCTAGGTCCGAGCTCCTACGAGCAGTACTTC. As protein: CASNLGPSSYEQYF.

This chain links TRBV6-4 with TRBJ2-3; the match to TRBD1 covers 9 bases. The length of the CDR3 is 15 residues. The J segment lost 1 base and the V segment lost 5 bases, leaving 4 bases of the junction unmatched. In germline, CDR1 is MRHNA, CDR2 SNTAGT. CDR3 loop: CASSPDRGGTDTQYF. The CDR3 DNA sequence: TGTGCCAGCAGTCCGGACAGGGGAGGCACAGATACGCAGTATTTT.

The V and J genes are TRBV14 and TRBJ2-5; 7 bases are shared with TRBD1. The DNA end is a closer match to TRBJ2-7, so the J assignment may be wrong. CDR3 length: 13 residues. Germline V gene lookup returns CDR1 SGHDN and CDR2 FVKESK. The CDR3 DNA reads TGTGCCAGCAGCCGGACAGGATCCTACGAGCAGTACTTC. Translated, it gives CASSRTGSYEQYF.

The chain uses TRBV19 and TRBJ2-5; 12 nucleotides match TRBD2. The V gene end was trimmed by 3 bases and the J gene end by 4 bases; junction bases not matched to a gene: 3. The CDR3 loop spans 15 amino acids. The germline V gene encodes CDR1 LNHDA and CDR2 SQIVND (reference sequence). CDR3 region: CASSMWTSGIETQYF. CDR3 in DNA: TGTGCCAGTAGTATGTGGACTAGCGGGATAGAGACCCAGTACTTC. Filled out from reference TRBV19 and TRBJ2-5, the complete variable domain reads DGGITQSPKYLFRKEGQNVTLSCEQNLNHDAMYWYRQDPGQGLRLIYYSQIVNDFQKGDIAEGYSVSREKKESFPLTVTSAQKNPTAFYLCASSMWTSGIETQYFGPGTRLLVL.

The CDR3 DNA follows: TGTGCCTGGAGTCCGCGGCGTACCACAGGGCTCGATGAGCAGTTCTTC. Amino acid sequence: CAWSPRRTTGLDEQFF. The chain is built from TRBV30 and TRBJ2-1, with D possibly being TRBD1 (6 bases). The germline CDR1 and CDR2 sequences are GTSNPN and SVGIG (reference sequence). CDR3 length: 16 residues. V shed 2 bases and J shed 8 bases, with 22 bases lying between them.

This clone was recorded once. The rearrangement links TRBV18 to TRBJ2-1, with TRBD1 identical over 8 bases. The CDR3 sequence is 16 residues long. The J segment lost 3 bases and the V segment lost 3 bases, leaving 7 bases of the junction unmatched. CDR1 and CDR2 (germline): KGHSH, LQKENI. CDR3 region: CASSPTGTGNYNEQFF. Written as DNA, the CDR3 is TGTGCCAGCTCACCGACCGGGACAGGTAACTACAATGAGCAGTTCTTC.

V usage is TRBV28 and J usage is TRBJ1-1, with D unclear. With 5 bases removed from V and 1 base from J, the gap between germline ends came to 8 bases. Germline V gives CDR1 MDHEN, CDR2 SYDVKM. The CDR3 spans 13 residues. The CDR3, as DNA: TGTGCCAGCAGTCTTCGGGGGAACACTGAAGCTTTCTTT. This codes for CASSLRGNTEAFF.

The V gene is TRBV7-2, the J gene TRBJ1-4, with D possibly TRBD1 on 5 matching bases. Germline values: CDR1 SGHTA, CDR2 FQGNSA. Trimming took 5 bases from V and 7 from J, leaving 17 bases between them. The CDR3 is 15 amino acids. For the CDR3, the DNA is TGTGCCAGCAGCGCGCGACAGCGGAGGGGTGAAAAACTGTTTTTT. It is translated as CASSARQRRGEKLFF.

This clone occurred a few times. This sequence joins TRBV4-1 and TRBJ2-3, with 12 bases aligning to TRBD2. Per germline, CDR1 MGHRA and CDR2 YSYEKL. The V segment lost 3 bases and the J segment 2 bases; nucleotides outside the gene matches: 3. The CDR3 sequence is 16 residues long. The CDR3: CASSHRTSGNTDTQYF. CDR3 DNA sequence: TGCGCCAGCAGCCATCGGACTAGCGGGAACACAGATACGCAGTATTTT.

V usage is TRBV5-1 and J usage is TRBJ1-2; the D is unclear. This CDR3 spans 12 amino acids. Trimming stripped 0 bases from V and 8 bases from J, with 8 bases between. CDR1 is SGHRS, CDR2 YFSETQ, per germline. The CDR3 DNA follows: TGCGCCAGCAGCTTGGGATTTGAGGGCTACACCTTC. Translated: CASSLGFEGYTF.

This clone turned up a few times. The chain has TRBV4-1 and TRBJ2-1; 13 bases match TRBD2. The junction had 9 bases not matched to a gene; V was cut back by 4 bases and J by 0 bases. CDR3 length: 19 residues. Germline lookup yields CDR1 MGHRA and CDR2 YSYEKL. Here the CDR3 DNA reads TGCGCCAGCAGCCCTCCGACATGGACTAGCGGGAGCTCCTACAATGAGCAGTTCTTC. It yields the protein CASSPPTWTSGSSYNEQFF.

The V call is TRBV28, the J call TRBJ1-3; 9 bases agree with TRBD1. CDR3 size: 15 residues. The germline V gene has CDR1 MDHEN and CDR2 SYDVKM. J lost 3 bases, V lost 5 bases, and 5 bases had no gene match. The CDR3 DNA reads as TGTGCCAGCAGTCAAAGGGACAGGGATGGAAACACCATATATTTT. Protein sequence: CASSQRDRDGNTIYF.

This clone was seen more than once but under ten times. The V gene is TRBV6-6, the J gene TRBJ2-1; a possible D gene is TRBD2 (6 bases). V was cut by 2 bases and J by 3 bases, with 8 bases left in between. The V gene's germline CDR1 is MNHNY and CDR2 SVGAGI (reference sequence). CDR3 length equals 14 residues. The CDR3 sequence: CASSYVDYYNEQFF. The DNA for the CDR3 is TGTGCCAGCAGTTACGTGGACTACTACAATGAGCAGTTCTTC.

The chain recombines TRBV25-1 with TRBJ1-1; perhaps TRBD1 as D (6 bases). CDR1 is MGHDK and CDR2 is SYGVNS in the germline V gene. V gave up 1 base and J gave up 8 bases, with 20 bases separating them. The CDR3 extends over 16 amino acids. The CDR3 loop is CASSESNLKGGFEAFF. DNA for the CDR3: TGTGCCAGCAGTGAATCGAATCTAAAAGGGGGATTCGAAGCTTTCTTT.

The chain has TRBV19 and TRBJ2-7, with D perhaps TRBD1 (6 bases). The V and J ends lost 8 bases and 1 base respectively, with 12 bases between them. Germline CDR1 reads LNHDA; CDR2 reads SQIVND (reference sequence). The CDR3 extends over 13 amino acids. CDR3 bases: TGTGCCAGTGCACAGGGTATATCCTACGAGCAGTACTTC. It is translated as CASAQGISYEQYF.